Below, one T cell receptor (beta chain) is given with its context. No antigen is known for it. Specified time point: patch test 2, 6 weeks after DPC sensitization. This sample's treatment: therapeutic diphenylcyclopropenone sensitization with weekly scalp DPC. Every donor had alopecia and was 18 to 70 years old; all were suitable for DPC. The source of the sample is a study of human T cells and chemical hapten exposure. Across the whole study: Scalp application of diphenylcyclopropenone was performed weekly in patients across the entire roughly 23-week study.

It was the library that attached unique molecular identifiers to individual cDNA molecules. TCRdb reprocessed the RACE reads with MiXCR, giving one entry per CDR3 protein. Of about 110,000 distinct CDR3 sequences in the sample, 9.2% were seen once. The CDR3 runs to 15 residues. The V gene's germline CDR1 is SGHTA and CDR2 FQGNSA. Germline trimming cut 5 bases from V and 8 bases from J; bases unmatched to any gene: 7. Study results and limitations: It was expanded TCRs that formed significantly more large CDR3 similarity clusters than controls did.

The chain uses TRBV7-2 and TRBJ2-1, with 12 bases that match TRBD2. This clonotype was obtained from a woman between 40 and 55 years old with alopecia areata. Some clones in this sample may be carry-over from other donors' samples. The sample here was whole blood, taken in connection with sensitization to the hapten diphenylcyclopropenone (DPC). CDR3 coding DNA: TGTGCCAGCAGCGTCCAGACTAGCGGGGGCTATGAGCAGTTCTTC. The encoded protein is CASSVQTSGGYEQFF. The full variable domain, its missing parts supplied by reference TRBV7-2 and TRBJ2-1, is GAGVSQSPSNKVTEKGKDVELRCDPISGHTALYWYRQSLGQGLEFLIYFQGNSAPDKSGLPSDRFSAERTGGSVSTLTIQRTQQEDSAVYLCASSVQTSGGYEQFFGPGTRLTVL.